This T cell receptor (beta chain) was sequenced for a study of T-cell memory formation after mild COVID-19. One entry per CDR3 protein results from TCRdb running MiXCR on the 5' RACE reads. The table includes 100,000 to 150,000 distinct CDR3 sequences, about 5.9% detected once. Germline values: CDR1 ENHRY, CDR2 SYGVKD. Trimming at V came to 6 bases and at J to 4 bases, leaving 4 bases not matched to a gene. This CDR3 has 14 residues. This clonotype was detected many times. The origin of this receptor is an adult woman who had mild COVID-19 (a few samples of this study predate the infection). Cell type and time point are not known. The rearrangement links TRBV10-3 to TRBJ2-2, with 8 nucleotides matching TRBD1. The sequenced sample consisted of PBMCs or a T cell subset sorted from them (not recorded which). The CDR3 DNA reads as TGTGCCATCAGGGACAGGGAAGGCACCGGGGAGCTGTTTTTT. Translating it yields CAIRDREGTGELFF.